The clone carrying this TCR beta chain was observed at least ten times. Antigen: not known. The data were taken from a study of T cell repertoires in cytomegalovirus infection. Turning to the study itself: The public TCR beta signatures pointed to both CMV infection and matching HLA type.

V was trimmed by 1 base and J by 13 bases, leaving 19 bases between them. Germline CDR1 and CDR2: SGHVS and FNYEAQ. CDR3 size: 15 residues. Each CDR3 protein gets one entry after TCRdb re-called the reads with MiXCR. The sample yields 150,000 to 200,000 distinct CDR3 sequences, roughly an eighth seen once. Overall study results and limits: HLA-C-restricted CMV-specific TCR beta clonotypes prevailed in the ex vivo response. Cumulative frequency of public TCR beta families picked out carriers of CMV plus the relevant HLA.

The sample taken for sequencing was PBMCs. V usage is TRBV7-6 and J usage is TRBJ1-4; no definite D call. The sequence derives from a human donor in good health (CMV status not recorded). Some clones in this sample may be carry-over from other donors' samples. The DNA of the CDR3 is TGTGCCAGCAGCTTAGAGTTGGGCCGGATCGGCCGACTGTTTTTT. Translating gives CASSLELGRIGRLFF.